This TCR beta chain came from a study of Graves' ophthalmopathy and Graves' hyperthyroidism. Across the study: No treatment had been given when peripheral blood was collected at initial diagnosis. Study conclusions and caveats: The model forecast ophthalmopathy progression, reaching roughly 70% sensitivity and around 75% specificity. Most expanded thyroid clonotypes above 0.001 frequency also appeared in blood.

Transcripts of RNA were the source for amplifying TCR beta CDR3 regions. Second-round multiplex PCR came after a first-round RT-PCR that employed HTBI primers. TCRdb passed the multiplex PCR reads through MiXCR, listing each CDR3 protein once. The sample lists under 350,000 distinct CDR3 sequences, about 17% seen once, with approximately 13% in the top ten. Reliance was placed on clinical symptoms, serum thyroxine, TRAb, thyroid ultrasound and orbital computed tomography for diagnosis. This clonotype has at least ten counts. Its target is unknown. The CDR3 has 16 residues. V dropped 0 bases and J dropped 5 bases, with 16 bases sitting between them. The V gene's germline CDR1 is MGHRA and CDR2 YSYEKL.

Sequencing was performed on peripheral blood. This chain joins TRBV4-1 and TRBJ2-5; no clear D. The TCR originated in an adult man with Graves' ophthalmopathy. The CDR3 region has the DNA TGCGCCAGCAGCCAAGAAGTATCGTCTGTGACCGAGACCCAGTACTTC. This encodes CASSQEVSSVTETQYF.